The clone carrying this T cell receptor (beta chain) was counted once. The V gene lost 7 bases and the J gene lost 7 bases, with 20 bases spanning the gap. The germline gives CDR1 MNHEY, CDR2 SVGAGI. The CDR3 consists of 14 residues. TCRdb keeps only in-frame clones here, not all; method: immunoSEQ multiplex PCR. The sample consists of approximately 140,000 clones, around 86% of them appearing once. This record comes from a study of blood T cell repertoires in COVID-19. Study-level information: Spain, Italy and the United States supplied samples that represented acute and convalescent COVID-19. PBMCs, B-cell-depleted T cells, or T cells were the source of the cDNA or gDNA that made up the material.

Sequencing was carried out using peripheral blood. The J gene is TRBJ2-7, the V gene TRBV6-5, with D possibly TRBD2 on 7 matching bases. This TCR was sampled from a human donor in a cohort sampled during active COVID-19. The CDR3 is CASTRGASLGEQYF. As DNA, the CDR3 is TGTGCCAGCACCCGGGGGGCTTCTCTGGGGGAGCAGTACTTC.